The 10 T cell receptor beta chains in this list originate from one sample, sequenced in a study of T cells in Graves' hyperthyroidism and ophthalmopathy. RNA transcripts were the template for amplifying TCR beta CDR3 regions. A first-round RT-PCR of the TCR CDR3 used the HTBI primer set. Via MiXCR, TCRdb re-called the multiplex PCR reads, giving one row per CDR3 protein. This sample yields around 35,000 distinct CDR3 sequences, of which under 60% are seen a single time; 15% to 20% belongs to the top ten. The source material was blood. The receptor source for this set is a man aged 35 to 55 with Graves' ophthalmopathy.

As to this clonotype: The final CDR3 position lacks the conserved phenylalanine or tryptophan, pointing to a likely read error. Because the CDR3's place on the DNA is in doubt, the DNA is left out and the CDR3 is given as listed by TCRdb. This chain links TRBV7-2 with TRBJ1-4. With termini counted, the CDR3 has 8 amino acids. Germline V gene data show CDR1 as SGHTA and CDR2 as FQGNSA. This CDR3 is CASSLGFY.

This clonotype was counted at least ten times. The genes are TRBV10-3 and TRBJ2-5, with D perhaps TRBD1 (6 bases). The V end lost 2 bases, the J end lost 6 bases, and 13 bases lay between the germline ends. This CDR3 comprises 14 residues. Germline CDR1 is ENHRY and CDR2 is SYGVKD. The CDR3, as DNA: TGTGCCATCAGTGAGCCTGGACAGATCCAGACCCAGTACTTC. Protein product: CAISEPGQIQTQYF.

The rearrangement uses TRBV20-1 and TRBJ2-7, with D uncertain. Germline V gene data show CDR1 as DFQATT and CDR2 as SNEGSKA (reference sequence). The CDR3 has 8 residues. Trimming took 0 bases from V and 9 from J, leaving 0 bases between them. The CDR3 region is CSAREQYF. CDR3 DNA sequence: TGCAGTGCTAGAGAGCAGTACTTC.

The V call is TRBV11-2, the J call TRBJ1-2; unclear D gene. The V end lost 5 bases, the J end lost 5 bases, and 12 bases lay between the germline ends. Germline CDR1 is SGHAT and CDR2 is FQNNGV. This CDR3 has 13 residues. The CDR3 sequence: CASSQEGSYGYTF. The CDR3 DNA reads as TGTGCCAGCAGCCAGGAGGGATCATATGGCTACACCTTC.

Within the sample, this clonotype is medium-sized. The chain uses TRBV2 and TRBJ2-7, with unresolved D. The length of the CDR3 is 12 residues. The germline V and J ends were trimmed by 5 bases and 2 bases, with 7 bases remaining between them. CDR1 and CDR2 from the germline V gene are SNHLY and FYNNEI. CDR3 protein: CASSSSPYEQYF. The DNA of the CDR3 is TGTGCCAGCAGTTCCTCGCCCTACGAGCAGTACTTC.

On this clonotype itself: A much larger clone sits a single nucleotide away, making a read error possible. The chain recombines TRBV3-1 with TRBJ1-1; D may be TRBD1 (5 bases). V was cut by 2 bases and J by 4 bases, with 11 bases left in between. Per the germline V gene, CDR1 is LGHDT and CDR2 is YNNKEL (reference sequence). The CDR3 extends over 14 amino acids. This CDR3 is CASSQNGAGTEAFF. The DNA for the CDR3 is TGTGCCAGCAGCCAAAACGGGGCGGGCACTGAAGCTTTCTTT.

This rearrangement joins TRBV10-2 to TRBJ2-7; 7 nucleotides line up with TRBD2. The CDR3 consists of 14 residues. Germline loops: CDR1 WSHSY, CDR2 SAAADI. The V and J ends lost 3 bases and 4 bases, in that order; junction bases with no gene match: 6. Written as DNA, the CDR3 is TGCGCCAGCAGTGAAAGCGGGACCCAATACGAGCAGTACTTC. Encoded protein: CASSESGTQYEQYF.

The chain links TRBV20-1 to TRBJ2-3, with 9 bases lining up with TRBD2. V dropped 4 bases and J dropped 0; count of bases not matched to a gene: 5. The CDR3 sequence is 15 residues long. Germline assignment: CDR1 DFQATT and CDR2 SNEGSKA (reference sequence). CDR3 residues: CSATLLAGSTDTQYF. In nucleotides, the CDR3 is TGCAGTGCTACCTTACTAGCGGGTAGCACAGATACGCAGTATTTT.

This clonotype was seen ten or more times. This chain joins TRBV3-1 and TRBJ2-2; D gene ambiguous. Germline CDR1 reads LGHDT; CDR2 reads YNNKEL (reference sequence). Trimming stripped 0 bases from V and 0 bases from J, with 8 bases between. This CDR3 is built from 16 residues. CDR3 bases: TGTGCCAGCAGCCAAGAGTTGCGTTCGAACACCGGGGAGCTGTTTTTT. As protein: CASSQELRSNTGELFF.

This clonotype was recorded many times. The chain couples TRBV6-5 to TRBJ1-5; 9 bases align to TRBD1. This CDR3 is built from 17 residues. Trimming at V came to 6 bases and at J to 5 bases, leaving 14 bases not matched to a gene. Germline CDR1 is MNHEY and CDR2 is SVGAGI. Here the CDR3 reads CASSHRTGGGADQPQHF. The CDR3 bases are TGTGCCAGCAGCCACAGAACAGGGGGCGGGGCGGATCAGCCCCAGCATTTT.